This T cell receptor beta chain is drawn from a study of beta chain features in type 1 diabetes. Study results and limitations: Sequencing from cDNA could over-represent high-TCR-expressing cells.

This clone occurred many times. Antigen unknown. The entirety of the isolated RNA underwent reverse transcription, so expressed TCRB transcripts were sequenced. TCRdb keeps only in-frame clones here, not all; method: immunoSEQ multiplex PCR. The sample includes some 150,000 clones, about 8.7% of them seen just once. This sequence was found in a man between 18 and 35 years old in good health. The specimen sequenced was central memory CD4+ T cells from blood.

This chain's CDR3 is CSVEPIIGNEQFF. The CDR3, as DNA: TGCAGCGTTGAACCTATAATCGGGAATGAGCAGTTCTTC. V usage is TRBV29-1 and J usage is TRBJ2-1; no definite D call. CDR1 and CDR2 from the germline V gene are SQVTM and ANQGSEA. The CDR3 extends over 13 amino acids. Trimming shortened V by 2 bases and J by 7 bases, and 12 bases separated the two germline ends.